This paragraph covers one TCR beta chain sequence. What it binds is not known. The ends were cut back, 5 bases at V and 7 bases at J, with 9 bases in the middle. The CDR3 totals 12 residues. Germline-derived CDR1 and CDR2 are SQVTM and ANQGSEA. If patients had other autoimmune diseases, uncontrolled infections, pregnancy or lactation, they were excluded. This entry comes from a study of Graves' ophthalmopathy and Graves' hyperthyroidism. RNA transcripts were the source from which TCR beta CDR3 regions were amplified. HTBI primers primed a first-round RT-PCR, and a second-round multiplex PCR followed. One entry per CDR3 protein results from TCRdb running MiXCR on the multiplex PCR reads. The sample includes approximately 700,000 distinct CDR3 sequences, over 40% of them seen just once. Study conclusions and caveats: Ophthalmopathy progression cases were predicted by the model with 70.59% sensitivity and 72% to 85% specificity.

V gene TRBV29-1 combines with J gene TRBJ1-6; no reliable D call. Source material: peripheral blood. This clonotype originated in an adult man with Graves' ophthalmopathy. CDR3 sequence reads: CSVRTVNSPLHF. Written as DNA, the CDR3 is TGCAGCGTTCGGACTGTCAATTCACCCCTCCACTTT.